Below are 23 T cell receptor beta chains sequenced from a single sample in a study of blood T cell repertoires in COVID-19. Sequencing was performed with immunoSEQ multiplex PCR; in TCRdb, only in-frame clones are kept and a portion is missing. The sample shows 350,000 to 450,000 clones, roughly 90% of them seen only once. Sample: peripheral blood. The receptors were sampled from a middle-aged man with acute or convalescent COVID-19.

This rearrangement joins TRBV5-1 to TRBJ1-2; 8 bases are a match to TRBD1. After removal of 8 bases from V and 5 bases from J, the junction contained 11 bases not matched to a gene. The germline gives CDR1 SGHRS, CDR2 YFSETQ. The CDR3 length is 14 residues. The CDR3 here is CASHDRGRSYGYTF. DNA of the CDR3: TGCGCCAGTCATGACAGGGGTCGGTCATATGGCTACACCTTC.

The rearrangement joins TRBV5-1 to TRBJ2-5; D gene uncertain. V dropped 1 base and J dropped 1 base, with 8 bases sitting between them. Germline lookup yields CDR1 SGHRS and CDR2 YFSETQ. The CDR3 is made up of 14 amino acids. In nucleotides, the CDR3 is TGCGCCAGCAGCTTGTCGGGTGGCCAAGAGACCCAGTACTTC. Translating it yields CASSLSGGQETQYF. The complete variable domain, with remaining parts taken from reference TRBV5-1 and TRBJ2-5, reads KAGVTQTPRYLIKTRGQQVTLSCSPISGHRSVSWYQQTPGQGLQFLFEYFSETQRNKGNFPGRFSGRQFSNSRSEMNVSTLELGDSALYLCASSLSGGQETQYFGPGTRLLVL.

The chain employs TRBV3-1 (or the pseudogene TRBV3-2) and TRBJ2-5; TRBD2 matches at 12 bases. The CDR3 has 18 residues. Germline CDR1 reads LGHDT; CDR2 reads YNNKEL (reference sequence). V gave up 0 bases and J gave up 5 bases; unmatched junction bases: 10. The CDR3 is CASSQEVSASGGAETQYF. DNA of the CDR3: TGTGCCAGCAGCCAAGAGGTGTCGGCTAGCGGGGGGGCGGAGACCCAGTACTTC.

The chain carries TRBV28 and TRBJ1-5; tentatively, D is TRBD1 (5 bases). Germline loops: CDR1 MDHEN, CDR2 SYDVKM. There are 13 residues in the CDR3. The V and J ends lost 6 bases and 3 bases respectively, with 9 bases between them. The CDR3 bases are TGTGCCAGCAGGACACAGGACAATCAGCCCCAGCATTTT. Amino acids: CASRTQDNQPQHF. The full variable domain, its missing parts supplied by reference TRBV28 and TRBJ1-5, is DVKVTQSSRYLVKRTGEKVFLECVQDMDHENMFWYRQDPGLGLRLIYFSYDVKMKEKGDIPEGYSVSREKKERFSLILESASTNQTSMYLCASRTQDNQPQHFGDGTRLSIL.

This chain joins TRBV30 and TRBJ1-2; D is uncertain. The CDR3 length is 13 residues. The germline CDR1 and CDR2 sequences are GTSNPN and SVGIG (reference sequence). Trimming removed 2 bases from V and 6 bases from J, with 13 bases in between. This CDR3 reads CAWSRESGDGYTF. The DNA of the CDR3 is TGTGCCTGGAGTCGAGAGTCGGGTGATGGCTACACCTTC.

The CDR3 protein is CASSMTGNTQYF. The CDR3, as DNA: TGTGCCAGTAGCATGACAGGGAATACGCAGTATTTT. The chain combines TRBV19 with TRBJ2-3; TRBD1 aligns across 7 bases. This CDR3 has 12 residues. Germline V CDR1 and CDR2: LNHDA, SQIVND (reference sequence). V shed 6 bases, J shed 7 bases, and the junction held 4 bases outside the gene matches.

The chain carries TRBV11-2 and TRBJ1-1, with D possibly matching TRBD1 (5 bases). Trimming removed 3 bases from V and 1 base from J, with 12 bases in between. The CDR3 is 15 amino acids. The germline CDR1 and CDR2 sequences are SGHAT and FQNNGV. CDR3 sequence (DNA): TGTGCCAGCAGCTTCAGGGCCCCACGGAACACTGAAGCTTTCTTT. This gives the protein CASSFRAPRNTEAFF.

This chain links TRBV4-1 with TRBJ2-7; 8 nucleotides match TRBD2. The germline gives CDR1 MGHRA, CDR2 YSYEKL. The V gene end was trimmed by 6 bases and the J gene end by 2 bases; junction bases not matched to a gene: 15. The CDR3 totals 17 residues. CDR3 residues: CASSHQAPTSGTYEQYF. DNA of the CDR3: TGCGCCAGCAGTCACCAAGCTCCCACTAGCGGTACCTACGAGCAGTACTTC.

V usage is TRBV18 and J usage is TRBJ1-2; D unclear. The V gene's germline CDR1 is KGHSH and CDR2 LQKENI. V was clipped by 0 bases and J by 0 bases, with 8 bases between them. The CDR3 consists of 15 residues. The CDR3 region is CASSPPAAANYGYTF. The CDR3 DNA is TGTGCCAGCTCACCACCGGCGGCTGCTAACTATGGCTACACCTTC.

The chain has TRBV27 and TRBJ2-1, with 8 bases lining up with TRBD2. V lost 5 bases and J lost 0; bases outside the gene matches: 6. The germline V gene encodes CDR1 MNHEY and CDR2 SMNVEV (reference sequence). The CDR3 loop spans 16 amino acids. CDR3 region: CASSTRLASSYNEQFF. DNA for the CDR3: TGTGCCAGCAGTACCAGACTAGCGAGCTCCTACAATGAGCAGTTCTTC.

V and J are TRBV9 and TRBJ2-2, with D unresolved. The CDR3 consists of 14 residues. Trimming left V 4 bases short and J 4 bases short, with 11 bases between. Per the germline V gene, CDR1 is SGDLS and CDR2 is YYNGEE. This chain's CDR3 is CASSLDLLTGELFF. The CDR3 nucleotides are TGTGCCAGCAGCCTCGACTTGCTCACCGGGGAGCTGTTTTTT. The full variable domain, its missing parts supplied by reference TRBV9 and TRBJ2-2, is DSGVTQTPKHLITATGQRVTLRCSPRSGDLSVYWYQQSLDQGLQFLIQYYNGEERAKGNILERFSAQQFPDLHSELNLSSLELGDSALYFCASSLDLLTGELFFGEGSRLTVL.

This clone came up a few times. The chain joins TRBV2 to TRBJ2-1, with TRBD2 matching over 8 bases. CDR3 length equals 15 residues. Germline V gene lookup returns CDR1 SNHLY and CDR2 FYNNEI. The V and J ends lost 5 bases and 4 bases, in that order; junction bases with no gene match: 7. The CDR3 sequence: CASSQTGTRYNEQFF. The DNA for the CDR3 is TGTGCCAGCAGTCAGACCGGGACTAGGTACAATGAGCAGTTCTTC.

The V and J genes are TRBV4-1 and TRBJ2-5; 7 positions agree with TRBD1. CDR1 and CDR2 from the germline V gene are MGHRA and YSYEKL. Unmatched junction bases numbered 9, after V lost 0 bases and J lost 8 bases. The CDR3 length is 15 residues. In nucleotides, the CDR3 is TGCGCCAGCAGCCAAGAGACAGGGAGTCGCTCTACCCAGTACTTC. Translation: CASSQETGSRSTQYF.

The chain uses TRBV5-1 and TRBJ2-7; 8 bases map to TRBD1. Germline V CDR1 and CDR2: SGHRS, YFSETQ. CDR3 length: 14 residues. The trim removed 5 bases at V and 1 base at J, leaving 5 bases unmatched. Written as DNA, the CDR3 is TGCGCCAGCAGGGGACAGGTGAATTCCTACGAGCAGTACTTC. Protein: CASRGQVNSYEQYF.

The chain links TRBV19 to TRBJ1-5; D not resolved. Germline loops: CDR1 LNHDA, CDR2 SQIVND (reference sequence). CDR3 length: 14 residues. The ends were cut back, 4 bases at V and 6 bases at J, with 13 bases in the middle. The CDR3 sequence: CASSNDPRGQPQHF. The CDR3 nucleotides are TGTGCCAGTAGTAACGACCCTCGGGGTCAGCCCCAGCATTTT.

This sequence joins TRBV19 and TRBJ2-1; 10 bases fit TRBD2. V shed 6 bases, J shed 4 bases, and the junction held 6 bases outside the gene matches. Germline V lookup: CDR1 LNHDA, CDR2 SQIVND (reference sequence). The CDR3 consists of 15 residues. The CDR3 DNA sequence: TGTGCCAGTAGGCGCCTAGCGGGAGCATACAATGAGCAGTTCTTC. Protein sequence: CASRRLAGAYNEQFF.

V usage is TRBV28 and J usage is TRBJ2-7, with 7 bases identical to TRBD1. V shed 3 bases, J shed 3 bases, and the junction held 8 bases outside the gene matches. Looked up from germline, CDR1 is MDHEN and CDR2 is SYDVKM. CDR3 size: 15 residues. CDR3 in amino acids: CASSFYDRAYYEQYF. CDR3 bases: TGTGCCAGCAGTTTCTACGACAGGGCCTACTACGAGCAGTACTTC.

The rearrangement uses TRBV27 and TRBJ1-1; weak D call: TRBD1 (5 bases). Germline V CDR1 and CDR2: MNHEY, SMNVEV (reference sequence). The CDR3 spans 17 residues. Between the trimmed V and J ends, which lost 0 bases and 3 bases, there was a span of 17 bases. The DNA of the CDR3 is TGTGCCAGCAGTTTATCGGTGGCTCCCGGGGGGGACACTGAAGCTTTCTTT. Translating gives CASSLSVAPGGDTEAFF.

The genes are TRBV7-8 and TRBJ2-1, with 10 positions matching TRBD2. Germline-derived CDR1 and CDR2 are SGHVS and FQNEAQ. This CDR3 contains 15 residues. Losses at the gene ends were 3 bases for V and 10 bases for J; bases not matched to a gene: 9. CDR3 in amino acids: CASSFSAGGLPEQFF. The CDR3 DNA is TGTGCCAGCAGCTTTTCAGCGGGGGGGCTGCCGGAGCAGTTCTTC.

The V gene is TRBV5-1, the J gene TRBJ2-2; 7 nucleotides match TRBD1. V lost 4 bases and J lost 0; bases outside the gene matches: 12. Germline V gives CDR1 SGHRS, CDR2 YFSETQ. The CDR3 contains 18 residues. CDR3 protein: CASSPPRFGTANTGELFF. DNA for the CDR3: TGCGCCAGCAGCCCTCCTCGATTCGGGACAGCGAACACCGGGGAGCTGTTTTTT.

The chain has TRBV5-1 and TRBJ1-3; TRBD1 might be the D (5 bases). V was clipped by 0 bases and J by 4 bases, with 14 bases between them. The CDR3 consists of 16 residues. Germline V gives CDR1 SGHRS, CDR2 YFSETQ. The DNA for the CDR3 is TGCGCCAGCAGCTTGGCCGGGACTCAGTTCGGAAACACCATATATTTT. This gives the protein CASSLAGTQFGNTIYF.

The chain carries TRBV3-1 (or the pseudogene TRBV3-2) and TRBJ1-6; TRBD1 matches 7 bases. V lost 4 bases to trimming and J lost 8 bases; unmatched junction nucleotides: 8. The CDR3 has 15 residues. Germline V gene sequence: CDR1 LGHDT, CDR2 YNNKEL (reference sequence). CDR3 nucleotides: TGTGCCAGCAGCCCGACCCCGGACAGGCATTCACCCCTCCACTTT. Protein product: CASSPTPDRHSPLHF.

The chain joins TRBV4-1 to TRBJ2-7, with a possible D match to TRBD1 (6 bases). The germline CDR1 and CDR2 sequences are MGHRA and YSYEKL. The V and J ends lost 5 bases and 4 bases respectively, with 12 bases between them. The CDR3 spans 13 residues. Here the CDR3 reads CASSSDRLYEQYF. Here the CDR3 DNA reads TGCGCCAGCAGCTCGGACAGACTGTACGAGCAGTACTTC.